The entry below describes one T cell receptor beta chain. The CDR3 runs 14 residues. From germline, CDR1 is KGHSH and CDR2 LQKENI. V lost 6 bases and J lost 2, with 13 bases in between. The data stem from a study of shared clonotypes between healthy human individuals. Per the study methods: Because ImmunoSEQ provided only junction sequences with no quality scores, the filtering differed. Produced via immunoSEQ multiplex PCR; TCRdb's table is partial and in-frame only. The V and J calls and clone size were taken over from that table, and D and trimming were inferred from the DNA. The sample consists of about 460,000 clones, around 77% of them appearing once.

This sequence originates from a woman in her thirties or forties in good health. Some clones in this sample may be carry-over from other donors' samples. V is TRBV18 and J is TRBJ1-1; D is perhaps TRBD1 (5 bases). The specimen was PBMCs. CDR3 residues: CASSREGRNTEAFF. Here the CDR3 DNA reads TGTGCCAGCTCCAGGGAGGGAAGAAACACTGAAGCTTTCTTT.